What follows are 2 T cell receptor beta chains derived from one specimen sequenced in a study of blood T cells in healthy people across ages. A second about 7 to 12 cycle PCR used barcoded and J-beta primers. A single record per CDR3 protein comes from TCRdb applying MiXCR to the 5' RACE reads. The repertoire holds about 630,000 distinct CDR3 sequences, roughly 21% seen once, with roughly 3.7% in the top ten. The sequenced sample was blood. These receptors were obtained from a man in his 70s in good health.

The gene calls are TRBV12-3 or TRBV12-4 and TRBJ2-1; perhaps TRBD1 as D (6 bases). V shed 6 bases and J shed 7 bases, with 16 bases lying between them. The length of the CDR3 is 14 residues. CDR3 nucleotide sequence: TGTGCCAGCAGACAGGGACGGCTTATGAATGAGCAGTTCTTC. It encodes CASRQGRLMNEQFF.

V usage is TRBV15 and J usage is TRBJ2-1, with no clear D. The end of the DNA fits TRBJ2-7 better, so the J call may be wrong. Germline V CDR1 and CDR2: LNHNV, YYDKDF (reference sequence). This CDR3 comprises 14 residues. The CDR3 DNA sequence: TGTGCCACCAGCAGACGTCTTAACTCCTACGAGCAGTACTTC. Encoded protein: CATSRRLNSYEQYF.